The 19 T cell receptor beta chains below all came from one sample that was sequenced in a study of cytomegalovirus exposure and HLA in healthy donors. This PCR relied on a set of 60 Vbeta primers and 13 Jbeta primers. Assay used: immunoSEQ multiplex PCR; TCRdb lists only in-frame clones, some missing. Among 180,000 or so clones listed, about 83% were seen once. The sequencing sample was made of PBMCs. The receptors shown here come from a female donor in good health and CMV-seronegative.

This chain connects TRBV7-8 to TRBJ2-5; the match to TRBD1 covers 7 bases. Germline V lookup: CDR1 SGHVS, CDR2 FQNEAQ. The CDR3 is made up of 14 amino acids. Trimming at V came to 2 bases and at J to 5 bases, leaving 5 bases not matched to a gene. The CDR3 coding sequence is TGTGCCAGCAGCTTAACGACAGGGATCGAGACCCAGTACTTC. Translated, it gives CASSLTTGIETQYF.

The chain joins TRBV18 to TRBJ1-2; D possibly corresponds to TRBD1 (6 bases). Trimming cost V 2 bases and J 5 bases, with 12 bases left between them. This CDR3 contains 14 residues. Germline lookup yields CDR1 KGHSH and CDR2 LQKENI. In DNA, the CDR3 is TGTGCCAGCTCACCAACGGACAGATTTTATGGCTACACCTTC. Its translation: CASSPTDRFYGYTF.

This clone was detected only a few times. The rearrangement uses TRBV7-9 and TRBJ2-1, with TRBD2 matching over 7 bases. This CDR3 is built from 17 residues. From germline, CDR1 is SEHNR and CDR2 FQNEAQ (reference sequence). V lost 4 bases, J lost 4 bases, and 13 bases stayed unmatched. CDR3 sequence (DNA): TGTGCCAGCAGCTCCCTCCTTGGGGGGGGTAAGTACAATGAGCAGTTCTTC. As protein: CASSSLLGGGKYNEQFF.

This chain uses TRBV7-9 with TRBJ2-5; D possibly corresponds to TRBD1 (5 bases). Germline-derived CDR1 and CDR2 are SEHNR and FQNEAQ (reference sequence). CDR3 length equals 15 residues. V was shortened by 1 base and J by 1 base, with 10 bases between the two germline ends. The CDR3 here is CASSLGRASQETQYF. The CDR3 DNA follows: TGTGCCAGCAGCTTAGGCAGGGCGAGCCAAGAGACCCAGTACTTC.

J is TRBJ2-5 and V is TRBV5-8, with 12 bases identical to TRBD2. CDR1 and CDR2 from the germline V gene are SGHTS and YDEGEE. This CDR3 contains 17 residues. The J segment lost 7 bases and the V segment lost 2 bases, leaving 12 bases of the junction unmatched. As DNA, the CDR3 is TGTGCCAGCAGCTTTGACCGGACTAGCGGGACCCTGGGGACCCAGTACTTC. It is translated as CASSFDRTSGTLGTQYF. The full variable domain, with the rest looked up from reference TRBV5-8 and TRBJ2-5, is EAGVTQSPTHLIKTRGQQATLRCSPISGHTSVYWYQQALGLGLQFLLWYDEGEERNRGNFPPRFSGRQFPNYSSELNVNALELEDSALYLCASSFDRTSGTLGTQYFGPGTRLLVL.

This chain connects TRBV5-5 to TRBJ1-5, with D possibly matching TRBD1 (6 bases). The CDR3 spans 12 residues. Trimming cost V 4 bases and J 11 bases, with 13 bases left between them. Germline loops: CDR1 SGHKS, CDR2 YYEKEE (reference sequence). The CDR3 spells CASSETGLTQHF. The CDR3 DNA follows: TGTGCCAGCAGCGAGACAGGTTTGACCCAGCATTTT.

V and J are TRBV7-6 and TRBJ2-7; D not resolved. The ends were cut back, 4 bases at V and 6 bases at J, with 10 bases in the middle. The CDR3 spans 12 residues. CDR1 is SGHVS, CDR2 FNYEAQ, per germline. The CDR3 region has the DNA TGTGCCAGCAGCTCCCCACTTGGCGAGCAGTACTTC. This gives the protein CASSSPLGEQYF.

The CDR3 DNA reads as TGTGCCAGCAGGGGAGGGACAGGGACTCATCAGCCCCAGCATTTT. Translated, it gives CASRGGTGTHQPQHF. The V and J genes are TRBV6-6 and TRBJ1-5, with TRBD1 matching 9 bases. This CDR3 is 15 amino acids long. With 6 bases clipped from V and 5 bases from J, the junction kept 8 bases outside the gene matches. Germline assignment: CDR1 MNHNY and CDR2 SVGAGI (reference sequence).

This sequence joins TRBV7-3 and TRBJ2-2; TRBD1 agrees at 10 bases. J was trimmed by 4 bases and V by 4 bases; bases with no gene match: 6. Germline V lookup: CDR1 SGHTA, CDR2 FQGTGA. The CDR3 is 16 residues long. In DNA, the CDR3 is TGTGCCAGCAGCTATCGACAGGGGGCGTCCACCGGGGAGCTGTTTTTT. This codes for CASSYRQGASTGELFF.

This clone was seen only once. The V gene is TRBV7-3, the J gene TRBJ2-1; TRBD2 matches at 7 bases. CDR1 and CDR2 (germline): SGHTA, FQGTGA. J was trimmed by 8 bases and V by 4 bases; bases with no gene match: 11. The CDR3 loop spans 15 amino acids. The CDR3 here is CASSSSGGGLDEQFF. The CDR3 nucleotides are TGTGCCAGCAGCTCGTCGGGGGGTGGGTTGGATGAGCAGTTCTTC.

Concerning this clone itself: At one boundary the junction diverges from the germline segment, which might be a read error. The CDR3 nucleotides read TGTGCCAGCGGCGTAGTAGCGGGAGAGTACAATGAGCAGTTCTTC. As protein: CASGVVAGEYNEQFF. This chain joins TRBV9 and TRBJ2-1, with TRBD2 matching 9 bases. Germline assignment: CDR1 SGDLS and CDR2 YYNGEE. The CDR3 contains 15 residues. The full variable domain, completed using reference TRBV9 and TRBJ2-1, is DSGVTQTPKHLITATGQRVTLRCSPRSGDLSVYWYQQSLDQGLQFLIQYYNGEERAKGNILERFSAQQFPDLHSELNLSSLELGDSALYFCASGVVAGEYNEQFFGPGTRLTVL.

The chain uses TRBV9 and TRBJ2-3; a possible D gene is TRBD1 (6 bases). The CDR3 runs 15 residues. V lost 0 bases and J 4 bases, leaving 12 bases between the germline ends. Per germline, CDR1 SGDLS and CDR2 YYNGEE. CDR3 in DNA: TGTGCCAGCAGCGTAGCAGGGGCAGTTCCAGATACGCAGTATTTT. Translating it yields CASSVAGAVPDTQYF.

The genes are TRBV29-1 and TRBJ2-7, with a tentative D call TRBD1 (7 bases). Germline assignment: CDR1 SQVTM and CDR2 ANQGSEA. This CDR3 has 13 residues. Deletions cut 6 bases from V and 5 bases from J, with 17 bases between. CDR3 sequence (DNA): TGCAGCGTCGAGGCGCAGGGGGGAAACGAGCAGTACTTC. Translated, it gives CSVEAQGGNEQYF.

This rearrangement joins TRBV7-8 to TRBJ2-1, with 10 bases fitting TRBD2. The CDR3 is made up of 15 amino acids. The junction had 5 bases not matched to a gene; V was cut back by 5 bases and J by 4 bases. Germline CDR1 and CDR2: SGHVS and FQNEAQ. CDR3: CASSRSSGGYNEQFF. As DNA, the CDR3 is TGTGCCAGCAGCCGATCTAGCGGGGGTTACAATGAGCAGTTCTTC.

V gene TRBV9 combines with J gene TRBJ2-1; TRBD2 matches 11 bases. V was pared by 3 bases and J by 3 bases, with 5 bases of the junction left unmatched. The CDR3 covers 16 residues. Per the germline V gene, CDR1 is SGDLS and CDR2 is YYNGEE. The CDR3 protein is CASSGDSGRVYNEQFF. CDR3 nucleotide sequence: TGTGCCAGCAGCGGAGATAGCGGGAGGGTCTACAATGAGCAGTTCTTC.

Here the CDR3 reads CASSTGTEAFF. CDR3 DNA: TGTGCCAGTTCAACCGGGACAGAAGCTTTCTTT. The V and J genes are TRBV2 and TRBJ1-1, with D tentatively TRBD1 (6 bases). Per germline, CDR1 SNHLY and CDR2 FYNNEI. V lost 9 bases to trimming and J lost 8 bases, with 13 bases between them. The CDR3 totals 11 residues.

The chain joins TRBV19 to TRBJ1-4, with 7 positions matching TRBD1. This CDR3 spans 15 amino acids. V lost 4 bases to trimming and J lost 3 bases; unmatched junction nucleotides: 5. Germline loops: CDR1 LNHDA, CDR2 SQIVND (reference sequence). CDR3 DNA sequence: TGTGCCAGTAGTACGCGGGACAGACCTAATGAAAAACTGTTTTTT. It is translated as CASSTRDRPNEKLFF.

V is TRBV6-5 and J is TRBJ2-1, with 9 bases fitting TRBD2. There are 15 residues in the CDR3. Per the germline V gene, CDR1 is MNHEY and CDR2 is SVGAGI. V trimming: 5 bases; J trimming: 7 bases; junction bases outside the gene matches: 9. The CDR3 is CASSPGLAFLNEQFF. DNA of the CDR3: TGTGCCAGCAGTCCGGGACTAGCCTTTTTGAATGAGCAGTTCTTC.

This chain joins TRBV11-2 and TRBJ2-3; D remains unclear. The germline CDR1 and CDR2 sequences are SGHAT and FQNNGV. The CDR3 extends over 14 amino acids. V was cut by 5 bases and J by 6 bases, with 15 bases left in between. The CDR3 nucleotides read TGTGCCAGCAGCCCGCGAGTCATACAGGATACGCAGTATTTT. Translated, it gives CASSPRVIQDTQYF.